The 3 T cell receptor beta chains listed next were all sequenced from one sample in a study of blood T cell repertoires in COVID-19 (TCRdb year 2020). Library preparation was by the immunoSEQ multiplex PCR assay. Imported from immuneACCESS, the table was reduced by TCRdb to in-frame sequences with V and J called. These copies leave out some clones; in studies compared against another copy, an unresolved V gene accounts for under half, and the cause of the remainder is not known. This sample has about 190,000 clones in its table, and around 87% of those were observed once. The top ten clonotypes cover 0.62% of the sample. The sequenced material came from peripheral blood. These receptors were collected from a man aged 50-59 years with acute or convalescent COVID-19.

The chain employs TRBV7-2 and TRBJ2-5; tentatively, D is TRBD1 (6 bases). Trimming removed 0 bases at V and 3 bases at J, with 11 bases between. Germline CDR1 reads SGHTA; CDR2 reads FQGNSA. This CDR3 comprises 15 residues. Here the CDR3 DNA reads TGTGCCAGCAGCTTAGCTGGGACATTGAAAGAGACCCAGTACTTC. It is translated as CASSLAGTLKETQYF.

This chain joins TRBV24-1 and TRBJ1-2; 9 nucleotides match TRBD1. The CDR3 covers 17 residues. Germline V gene lookup returns CDR1 KGHDR and CDR2 SFDVKD. The ends lost 6 bases at V and 0 bases at J; junction bases unmatched: 10. CDR3 residues: CATSQTGGFGTNYGYTF. DNA of the CDR3: TGTGCCACCAGTCAGACAGGGGGTTTCGGAACTAACTATGGCTACACCTTC.

The chain couples TRBV9 to TRBJ1-1; TRBD1 is a possible D gene (5 bases). In germline, CDR1 is SGDLS, CDR2 YYNGEE. V was pared by 0 bases and J by 1 base, with 13 bases between. The CDR3 loop spans 16 amino acids. This CDR3 reads CASSVAVGQGNTEAFF. The CDR3 nucleotides are TGTGCCAGCAGCGTAGCGGTGGGGCAGGGGAACACTGAAGCTTTCTTT.